Listed below are T cell receptor beta chains from one sample, sequenced in a study of blood T cell repertoires in COVID-19. Generated by immunoSEQ multiplex PCR, the TCRdb table keeps only in-frame clones and is missing some. The sample contains around 300,000 clones, around four fifths of which appear only once. Sequencing was done on a sample of peripheral blood. The receptors were gathered from a woman in her fifties or sixties with active or convalescent COVID-19. CDR3s include the opening cysteine and the closing phenylalanine or tryptophan.

>TRBV7-6
CASSLSSGRPGTGELFF
>TRBV11-3
CASSLGGGILGNEQFF
>TRBV6-5
CASSYRQGRGNTIYF
>TRBV5-1
CASSWLAGGSYEQYF
>TRBV5-1
CASSWSGSTYEQYF
>TRBV6-5
CASSSLSGITGELFF
>TRBV20-1
CSVSGVDEQFF
>TRBV7-9
CASSQDRGKAFF
>TRBV7-9
CASSLRTIPGELFF
>TRBV2
CASKRDNNQPQHF
>TRBV2
CASSEGLAGTDTQYF
>TRBV4-1
CASSQAPSGNEQFF
>TRBV6-5
CASSYFTGSTEAFF
>TRBV11-2
CASSFGQNSGNTIYF
>TRBV29-1
CSPGEGKSPLHF
>TRBV10-3
CAISESLSREQFF